This TCR beta chain originates from a study of multiple sclerosis patients with progressive multifocal leukoencephalopathy. Time point of the sample: time of PML onset. Detection of JC virus DNA in cerebrospinal fluid confirmed PML diagnosed from clinical and MRI findings. Findings and limits, study-wide: TRBV and TRBJ usage showed no common pattern when PML developed. Before and during natalizumab, the clones expanded at PML already existed.

As for this clone: Its specificity is not known.

Synthetic inline TR CDR3 controls covering all V-J pairings were spiked into each PCR. Sequenced by immunoSEQ multiplex PCR; TCRdb stores in-frame clones only, minus some. Of roughly 32,000 clones listed, more than 75% are singletons. Germline values: CDR1 ENHRY, CDR2 SYGVKD. V dropped 10 bases and J dropped 6 bases, with 18 bases sitting between them. The CDR3 is 14 amino acids. This TCR came from a human donor with progressive multifocal leukoencephalopathy. The chain employs TRBV10-3 and TRBJ2-2; D tentatively fits TRBD1 or TRBD2 (5 bases each). The specimen was PBMCs, collected from a patient treated with natalizumab. As DNA, the CDR3 is TGTGCCACCGATCCCGGGACGGCGGCCGGGGAGCTGTTTTTT. This codes for CATDPGTAAGELFF.